This T cell receptor beta chain was profiled in a study of blood T cell repertoires in COVID-19. Study details: Whether acute or convalescent, the COVID-19 samples came from the United States, Italy and Spain. T cells, B-cell-depleted T cells, or PBMCs provided the cDNA or gDNA that served as material.

This clone has just a few counts. In the original analysis: It was from reference gene primer amplification that nucleated cell counts were estimated. Sequencing used immunoSEQ multiplex PCR; TCRdb keeps in-frame clones, though not all of them. Clone size and V and J calls were adopted from that table, with D and trimming inferred from the DNA. The data hold approximately 130,000 clones, with about 77% observed a single time. The J segment lost 6 bases and the V segment lost 4 bases, leaving 9 bases of the junction unmatched. Germline V lookup: CDR1 LNHDA, CDR2 SQIVND (reference sequence). This CDR3 has 15 residues.

The rearrangement links TRBV19 to TRBJ1-2, with 9 nucleotides matching TRBD1. This receptor was identified in an elderly man with acute or convalescent COVID-19. The material sequenced was peripheral blood. CDR3 bases: TGTGCCAGTAGTAACACAGGGGGCGGAGGTGATGGCTACACCTTC. It codes for CASSNTGGGGDGYTF.